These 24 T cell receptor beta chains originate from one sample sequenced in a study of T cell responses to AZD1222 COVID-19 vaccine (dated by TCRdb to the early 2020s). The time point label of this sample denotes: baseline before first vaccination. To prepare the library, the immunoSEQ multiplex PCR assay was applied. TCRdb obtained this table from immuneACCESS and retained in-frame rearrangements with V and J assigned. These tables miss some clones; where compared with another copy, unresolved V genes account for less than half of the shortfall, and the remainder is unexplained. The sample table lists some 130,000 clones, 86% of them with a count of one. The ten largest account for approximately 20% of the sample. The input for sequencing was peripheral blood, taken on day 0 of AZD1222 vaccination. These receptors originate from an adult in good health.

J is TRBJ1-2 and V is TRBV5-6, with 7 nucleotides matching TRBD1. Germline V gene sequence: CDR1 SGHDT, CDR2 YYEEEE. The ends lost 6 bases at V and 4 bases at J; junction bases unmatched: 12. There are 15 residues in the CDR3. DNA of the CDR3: TGTGCCAGCACCACCCCGACAGGGCTTGGCTATGGCTACACCTTC. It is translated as CASTTPTGLGYGYTF.

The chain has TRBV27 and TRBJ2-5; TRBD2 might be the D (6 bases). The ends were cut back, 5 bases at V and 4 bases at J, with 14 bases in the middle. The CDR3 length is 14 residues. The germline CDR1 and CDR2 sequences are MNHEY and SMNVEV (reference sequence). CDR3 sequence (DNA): TGTGCCAGCAGTCGACCGGGGGTCTCAGAGACCCAGTACTTC. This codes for CASSRPGVSETQYF.

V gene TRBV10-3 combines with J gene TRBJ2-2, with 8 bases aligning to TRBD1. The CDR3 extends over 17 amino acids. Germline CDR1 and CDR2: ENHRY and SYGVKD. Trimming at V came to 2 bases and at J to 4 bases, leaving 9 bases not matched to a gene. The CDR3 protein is CAISEISGQGFTGELFF. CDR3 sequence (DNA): TGTGCCATCAGTGAGATTTCAGGACAGGGATTCACCGGGGAGCTGTTTTTT.

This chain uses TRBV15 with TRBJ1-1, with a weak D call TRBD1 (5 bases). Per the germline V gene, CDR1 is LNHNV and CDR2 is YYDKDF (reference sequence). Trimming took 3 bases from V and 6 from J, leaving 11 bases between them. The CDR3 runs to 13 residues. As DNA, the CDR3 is TGTGCCACCAGCAGGAGTTCAGGGCCTGAAGCTTTCTTT. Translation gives CATSRSSGPEAFF.

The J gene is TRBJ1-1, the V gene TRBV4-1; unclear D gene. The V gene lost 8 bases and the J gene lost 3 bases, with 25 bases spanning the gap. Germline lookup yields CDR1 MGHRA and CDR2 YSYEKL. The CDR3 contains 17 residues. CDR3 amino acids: CASSLRARAGGDTEAFF. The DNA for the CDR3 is TGCGCCAGCTCACTCAGAGCCCGGGCCGGCGGGGACACTGAAGCTTTCTTT.

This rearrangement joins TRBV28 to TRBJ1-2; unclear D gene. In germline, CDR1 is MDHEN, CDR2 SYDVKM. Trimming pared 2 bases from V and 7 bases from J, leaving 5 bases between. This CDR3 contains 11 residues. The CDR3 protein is CASSLGIGYTF. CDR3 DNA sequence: TGTGCCAGCAGTTTAGGGATTGGCTACACCTTC.

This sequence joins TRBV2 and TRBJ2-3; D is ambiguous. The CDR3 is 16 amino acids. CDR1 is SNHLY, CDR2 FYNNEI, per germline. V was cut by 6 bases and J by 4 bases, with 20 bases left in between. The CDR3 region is CASSPDISRTPDTQYF. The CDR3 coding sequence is TGTGCCAGCAGCCCAGATATATCAAGGACCCCAGATACGCAGTATTTT. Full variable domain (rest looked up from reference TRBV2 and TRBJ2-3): EPEVTQTPSHQVTQMGQEVILRCVPISNHLYFYWYRQILGQKVEFLVSFYNNEISEKSEIFDDQFSVERPDGSNFTLKIRSTKLEDSAMYFCASSPDISRTPDTQYFGPGTRLTVL.

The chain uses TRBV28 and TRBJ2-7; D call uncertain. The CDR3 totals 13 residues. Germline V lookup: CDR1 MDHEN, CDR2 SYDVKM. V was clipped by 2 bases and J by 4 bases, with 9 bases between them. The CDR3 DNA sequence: TGTGCCAGCAGTTTAGGCACCAAATACGAGCAGTACTTC. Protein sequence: CASSLGTKYEQYF.

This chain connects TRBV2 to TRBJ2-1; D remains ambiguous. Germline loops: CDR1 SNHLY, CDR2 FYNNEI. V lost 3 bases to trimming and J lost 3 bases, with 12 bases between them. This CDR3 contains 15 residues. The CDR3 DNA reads TGTGCCAGCAGTGATCCGGGTACTTACTACAATGAGCAGTTCTTC. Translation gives CASSDPGTYYNEQFF.

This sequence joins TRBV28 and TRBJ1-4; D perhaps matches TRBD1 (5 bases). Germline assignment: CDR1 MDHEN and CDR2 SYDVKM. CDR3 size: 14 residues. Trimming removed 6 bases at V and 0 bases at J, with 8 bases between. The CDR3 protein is CASSPRATNEKLFF. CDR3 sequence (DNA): TGTGCCAGCAGCCCCAGGGCAACTAATGAAAAACTGTTTTTT.

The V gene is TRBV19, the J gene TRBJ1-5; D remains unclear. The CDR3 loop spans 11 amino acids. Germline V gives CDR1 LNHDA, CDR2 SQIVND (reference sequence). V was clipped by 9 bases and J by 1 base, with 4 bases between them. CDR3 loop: CASNSNQPQHF. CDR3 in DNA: TGTGCCAGCAACAGCAATCAGCCCCAGCATTTT.

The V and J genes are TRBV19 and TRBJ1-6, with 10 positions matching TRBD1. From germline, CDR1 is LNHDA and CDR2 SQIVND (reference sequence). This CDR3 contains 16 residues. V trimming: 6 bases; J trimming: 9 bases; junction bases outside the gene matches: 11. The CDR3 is CASRTTSGTGVSPLHF. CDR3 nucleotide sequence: TGTGCCAGTAGAACTACTTCCGGGACAGGGGTTTCACCCCTCCACTTT.

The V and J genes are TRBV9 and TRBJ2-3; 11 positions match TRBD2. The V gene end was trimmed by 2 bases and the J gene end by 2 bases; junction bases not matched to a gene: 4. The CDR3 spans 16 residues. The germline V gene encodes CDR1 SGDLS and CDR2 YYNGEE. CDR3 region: CASSVGLAAHTDTQYF. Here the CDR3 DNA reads TGTGCCAGCAGCGTGGGACTAGCGGCACACACAGATACGCAGTATTTT.

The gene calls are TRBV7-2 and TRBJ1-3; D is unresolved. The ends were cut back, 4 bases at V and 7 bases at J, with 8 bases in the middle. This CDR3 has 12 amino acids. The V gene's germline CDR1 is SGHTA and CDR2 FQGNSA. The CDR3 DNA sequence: TGTGCCAGCAGCTCCCATGGGAACACCATATATTTT. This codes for CASSSHGNTIYF.

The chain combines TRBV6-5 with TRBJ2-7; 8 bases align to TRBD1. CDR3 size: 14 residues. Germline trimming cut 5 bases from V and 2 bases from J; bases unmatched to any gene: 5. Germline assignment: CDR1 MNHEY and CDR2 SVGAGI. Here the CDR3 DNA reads TGTGCCAGCAGTCCGCAGGGGGCGACCTACGAGCAGTACTTC. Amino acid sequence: CASSPQGATYEQYF.

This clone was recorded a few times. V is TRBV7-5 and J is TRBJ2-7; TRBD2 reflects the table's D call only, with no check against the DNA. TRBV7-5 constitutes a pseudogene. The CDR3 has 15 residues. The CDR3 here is CARSLARVGPYEQYF. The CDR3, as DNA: TGTGCCAGAAGCTTAGCGAGGGTTGGGCCCTACGAGCAGTACTTC.

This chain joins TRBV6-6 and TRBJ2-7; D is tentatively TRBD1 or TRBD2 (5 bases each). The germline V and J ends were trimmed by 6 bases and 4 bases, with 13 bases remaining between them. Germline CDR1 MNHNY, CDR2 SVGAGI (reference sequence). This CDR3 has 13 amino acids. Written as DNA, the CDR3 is TGTGCCAGCAGGACCCCATGGGGGTACGAGCAGTACTTC. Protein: CASRTPWGYEQYF.

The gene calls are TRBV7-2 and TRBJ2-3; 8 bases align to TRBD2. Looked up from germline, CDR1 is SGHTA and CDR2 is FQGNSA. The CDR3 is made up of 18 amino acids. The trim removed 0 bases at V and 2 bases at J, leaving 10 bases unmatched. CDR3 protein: CASSLARRGATFTDTQYF. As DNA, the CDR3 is TGTGCCAGCAGCTTAGCGAGGCGGGGGGCCACCTTCACAGATACGCAGTATTTT.

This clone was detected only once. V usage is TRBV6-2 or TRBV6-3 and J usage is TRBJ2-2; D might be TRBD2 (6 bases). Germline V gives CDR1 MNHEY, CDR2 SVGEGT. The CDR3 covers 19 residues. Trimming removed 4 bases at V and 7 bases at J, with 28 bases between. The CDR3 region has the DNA TGTGCCAGCAGTTCCCCTCTAATTTCCGGGGGTCGGCCCCGCGGGGAGCTGTTTTTT. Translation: CASSSPLISGGRPRGELFF.

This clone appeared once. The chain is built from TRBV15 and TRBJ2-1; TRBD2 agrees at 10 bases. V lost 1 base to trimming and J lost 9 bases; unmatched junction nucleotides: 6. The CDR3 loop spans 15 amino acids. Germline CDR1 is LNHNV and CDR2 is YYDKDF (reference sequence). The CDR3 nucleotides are TGTGCCACCAGCAGAGTTAAGCGGGGGGGCGGTGAGCAGTTCTTC. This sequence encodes CATSRVKRGGGEQFF.

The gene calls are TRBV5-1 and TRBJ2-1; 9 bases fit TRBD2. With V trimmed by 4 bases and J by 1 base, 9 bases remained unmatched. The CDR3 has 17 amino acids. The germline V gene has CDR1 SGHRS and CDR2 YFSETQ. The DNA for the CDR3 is TGCGCCAGCAGCCCGAGGGGCGGGGGGGCTTCCTACAATGAGCAGTTCTTC. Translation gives CASSPRGGGASYNEQFF.

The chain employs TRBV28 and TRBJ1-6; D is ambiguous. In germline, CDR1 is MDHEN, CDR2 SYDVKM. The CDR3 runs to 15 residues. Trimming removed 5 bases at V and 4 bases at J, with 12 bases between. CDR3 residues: CASSVTSQYNSPLHF. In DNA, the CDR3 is TGTGCCAGCAGTGTCACGTCTCAATATAATTCACCCCTCCACTTT.

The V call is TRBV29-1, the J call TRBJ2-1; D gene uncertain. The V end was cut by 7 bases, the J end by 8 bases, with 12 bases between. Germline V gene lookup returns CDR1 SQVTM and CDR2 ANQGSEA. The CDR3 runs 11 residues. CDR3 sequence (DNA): TGCAGCGCAGACATTAGTGATGAGCAGTTCTTC. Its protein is CSADISDEQFF.

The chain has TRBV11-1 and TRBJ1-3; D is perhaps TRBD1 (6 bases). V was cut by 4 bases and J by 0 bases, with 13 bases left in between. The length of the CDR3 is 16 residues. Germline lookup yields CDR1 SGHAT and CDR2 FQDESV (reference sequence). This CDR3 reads CASSWARDTSGNTIYF. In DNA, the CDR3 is TGTGCCAGCAGCTGGGCCCGGGACACCTCTGGAAACACCATATATTTT. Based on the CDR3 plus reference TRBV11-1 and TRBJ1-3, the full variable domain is EAEVAQSPRYKITEKSQAVAFWCDPISGHATLYWYRQILGQGPELLVQFQDESVVDDSQLPKDRFSAERLKGVDSTLKIQPAELGDSAMYLCASSWARDTSGNTIYFGEGSWLTVV.